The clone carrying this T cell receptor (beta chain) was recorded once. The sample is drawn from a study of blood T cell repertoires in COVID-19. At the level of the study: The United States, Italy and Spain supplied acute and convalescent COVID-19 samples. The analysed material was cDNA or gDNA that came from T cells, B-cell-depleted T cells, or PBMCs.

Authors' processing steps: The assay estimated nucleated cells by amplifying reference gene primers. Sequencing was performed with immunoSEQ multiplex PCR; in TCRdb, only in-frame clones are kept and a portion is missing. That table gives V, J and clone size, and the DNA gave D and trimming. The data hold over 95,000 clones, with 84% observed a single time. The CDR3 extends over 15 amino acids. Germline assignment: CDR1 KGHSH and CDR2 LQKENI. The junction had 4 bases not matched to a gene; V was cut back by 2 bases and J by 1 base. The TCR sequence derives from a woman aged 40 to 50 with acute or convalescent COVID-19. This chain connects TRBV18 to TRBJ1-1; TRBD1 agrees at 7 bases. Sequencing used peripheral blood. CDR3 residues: CASSPSRQGNTEAFF. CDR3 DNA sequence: TGTGCCAGCTCACCATCTCGACAGGGGAACACTGAAGCTTTCTTT.